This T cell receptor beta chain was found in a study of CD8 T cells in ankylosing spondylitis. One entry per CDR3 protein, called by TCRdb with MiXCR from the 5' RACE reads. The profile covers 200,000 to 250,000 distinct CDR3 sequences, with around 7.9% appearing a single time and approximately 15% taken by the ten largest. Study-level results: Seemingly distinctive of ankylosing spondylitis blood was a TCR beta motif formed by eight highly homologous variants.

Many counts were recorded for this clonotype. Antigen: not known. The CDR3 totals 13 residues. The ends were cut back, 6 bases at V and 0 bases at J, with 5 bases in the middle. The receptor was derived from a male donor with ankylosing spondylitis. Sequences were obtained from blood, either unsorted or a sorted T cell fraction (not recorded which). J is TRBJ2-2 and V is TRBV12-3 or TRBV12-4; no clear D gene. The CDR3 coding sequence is TGTGCCAGCAGGTCGTCGAACACCGGGGAGCTGTTTTTT. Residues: CASRSSNTGELFF.